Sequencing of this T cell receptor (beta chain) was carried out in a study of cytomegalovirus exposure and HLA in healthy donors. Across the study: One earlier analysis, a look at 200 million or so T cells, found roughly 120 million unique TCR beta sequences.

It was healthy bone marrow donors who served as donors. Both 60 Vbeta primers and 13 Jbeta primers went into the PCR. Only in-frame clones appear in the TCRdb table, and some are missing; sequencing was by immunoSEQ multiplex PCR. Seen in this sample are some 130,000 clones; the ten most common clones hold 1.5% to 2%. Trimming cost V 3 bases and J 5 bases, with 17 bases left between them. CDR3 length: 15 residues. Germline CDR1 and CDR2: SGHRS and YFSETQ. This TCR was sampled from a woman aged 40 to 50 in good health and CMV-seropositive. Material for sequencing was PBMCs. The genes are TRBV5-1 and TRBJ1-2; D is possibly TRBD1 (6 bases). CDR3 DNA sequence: TGCGCCAGCAGCTCCGTCGCGGGGGGCGAGTATGGCTACACCTTC. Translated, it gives CASSSVAGGEYGYTF. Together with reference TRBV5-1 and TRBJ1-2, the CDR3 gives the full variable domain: KAGVTQTPRYLIKTRGQQVTLSCSPISGHRSVSWYQQTPGQGLQFLFEYFSETQRNKGNFPGRFSGRQFSNSRSEMNVSTLELGDSALYLCASSSVAGGEYGYTFGSGTRLTVV.